A selection of T cell receptor beta chains follows, all from one sample in a study of low-dose radiotherapy and immunotherapy resistance in tumors. TCRdb independently ran MiXCR on the reads; one entry per CDR3 protein. The data hold tens of thousands of distinct CDR3 sequences, with approximately 35% observed a single time. The sequences come from PBMCs, collected after low-dose radiotherapy plus immunotherapy. The receptors were gathered from a male donor with rectosigmoid adenocarcinoma. Each CDR3 is given with its conserved first and last residue. D genes are given only for firm matches. The size field is filled for only some rows; it gives once, few, many or a size class.

clone size	V gene	D gene	J gene	CDR3 DNA	CDR3 protein
few	TRBV7-2	TRBD2	TRBJ2-1	TGTGCCAGCAGCTTAAGGCTAGCGGGAGGGCCGGGTTCGAATGAGCAGTTCTTC	CASSLRLAGGPGSNEQFF
many	TRBV19	.	TRBJ2-3	TGTGCCAGTAGTATATATAGTGGGACCTCACGCGATACGCAGTATTTT	CASSIYSGTSRDTQYF
many	TRBV20-1	.	TRBJ2-1	TGCAGTGCTAGCGGGGGTCTTGGCTCCTACAATGAGCAGTTCTTC	CSASGGLGSYNEQFF
few	TRBV27	TRBD2	TRBJ2-2	TGTGCCAGCACTAGCGGAGGAACACCGGGGAGCTGTTTGTTTTTT	CASTSGGTPGSCLFF
many	TRBV9	.	TRBJ2-1	TGTGCCAGCAGCGTAGATGAGGGGCGGCGGCAGTTCTTC	CASSVDEGRRQFF
many	TRBV7-9	.	TRBJ2-4	TGTGCCAGCAGCTTAGGAGAGGCAGGGGCCAAAAACATTCAGTACTTC	CASSLGEAGAKNIQYF
medium-sized	TRBV6-1	TRBD1	TRBJ1-1	TGTGCCAGCAGCCGAGGAGCAGGGGGAACTGAAGCTTTCTTT	CASSRGAGGTEAFF
.	TRBV5-6	TRBD2	TRBJ2-7	TGTGCCAGCAGCTTGGCGGACGGTCGCTTCAGCGGGAGAGGGCACGGCGAGCAGTACTTC	CASSLADGRFSGRGHGEQYF
many	TRBV20-1	TRBD1	TRBJ1-2	TGCAGTGCTAGTCAGGGGGCCAACTATGGCTACACCTTC	CSASQGANYGYTF
.	TRBV28	TRBD2	TRBJ2-7	TGTGCCAGCTTACTGCCGGCCAGGGTAGCGGGAACTACCTCCTACGAGCAGTACTTC	CASLLPARVAGTTSYEQYF
many	TRBV12-3/TRBV12-4	.	TRBJ2-2	TGTGCCAGCAGATCAGGGAAGTCCGACACCGGGGAGCTGTTTTTT	CASRSGKSDTGELFF
few	TRBV28	.	TRBJ2-2	TGTGCCAGCACTCCTAGATTGTACCTCACCGGGGAGCTGTTTTTT	CASTPRLYLTGELFF
many	TRBV6-2/TRBV6-3	TRBD1	TRBJ2-7	TGTGCCAGCAGACCCGACAGGGTTTCCTACGAGCAGTACTTC	CASRPDRVSYEQYF
.	TRBV20-1	.	TRBJ2-6	TGCAGTGCTAGGGCGGCACGGACAGTTAGCTCTGGGGCCAACGTCCTGACTTTC	CSARAARTVSSGANVLTF
many	TRBV19	.	TRBJ2-1	TGTGCCAGTGGATGGGGGAGCAATGAGCAGTTCTTC	CASGWGSNEQFF
many	TRBV6-4	.	TRBJ2-1	TGTGCCAGCAGTGACTCAGTGGCTAGCGCTGGAGAGCAGTTCTTC	CASSDSVASAGEQFF
few	TRBV24-1	.	TRBJ2-1	TGTGCCACCAGTGAGCGCTTAACTTCCGGGCCGTCGGAGCAGTTCTTC	CATSERLTSGPSEQFF
many	TRBV19	.	TRBJ2-1	TGTGCCAGTAGCCACCCTAGTTTGAATGAGCAGTTCTTC	CASSHPSLNEQFF
.	TRBV2	TRBD2	TRBJ2-5	TGTGCCAGCATAGGACTAGCATCGGGAGAGACCCAGTACTTC	CASIGLASGETQYF
many	TRBV4-3	.	TRBJ2-3	TGCGCCTTCGATGTGGGAGATACGCAGTATTTT	CAFDVGDTQYF
.	TRBV7-2	TRBD1	TRBJ1-5	TGTGCCAGCAGCACACCGAACAGGGGACAACAGGCCCAGCATTTT	CASSTPNRGQQAQHF
many	TRBV6-6	.	TRBJ2-1	TGTGCCAGCATTATAAGGGAGGGGGGGAGCTCCTACAATGAGCAGTTCTTC	CASIIREGGSSYNEQFF
.	TRBV19	.	TRBJ2-3	TGTGCCAGTAGTAGGACAATCCCAGATACGCAGTATTTT	CASSRTIPDTQYF
.	TRBV7-6	.	TRBJ1-5	TGTGCCAGCAGCCCGGACGGGGATCAGCCCCAGCATTTT	CASSPDGDQPQHF
.	TRBV6-2/TRBV6-3	.	TRBJ2-5	TGTGCCAGCAGTTACCGCGGCCACCAAAAGGCCTGGGAGACCCAGTACTTC	CASSYRGHQKAWETQYF
many	TRBV7-2	TRBD2	TRBJ2-1	TGTGCCAGCAGACCAGCTAGCGGGGGTTACAATGAGCAGTTCTTC	CASRPASGGYNEQFF
.	TRBV2	TRBD1	TRBJ2-7	TGTGCCAGCTTGGACAGGCAGGTCTACGAGCAGTACTTC	CASLDRQVYEQYF
.	TRBV7-2	.	TRBJ2-7	TGTGCCAGCAGCTTAGCTAGCTCCTACGAGCAGTACTTC	CASSLASSYEQYF
.	TRBV6-2/TRBV6-3	.	TRBJ2-6	TGTGCCAGCAGTTACTCGCGGGTTGGGGCCAACGTCCTGACTTTC	CASSYSRVGANVLTF
.	TRBV28	.	TRBJ1-1	TGTGCCAGCAGTTTGCCAGGGAGAGAAACTGAAGCTTTCTTT	CASSLPGRETEAFF